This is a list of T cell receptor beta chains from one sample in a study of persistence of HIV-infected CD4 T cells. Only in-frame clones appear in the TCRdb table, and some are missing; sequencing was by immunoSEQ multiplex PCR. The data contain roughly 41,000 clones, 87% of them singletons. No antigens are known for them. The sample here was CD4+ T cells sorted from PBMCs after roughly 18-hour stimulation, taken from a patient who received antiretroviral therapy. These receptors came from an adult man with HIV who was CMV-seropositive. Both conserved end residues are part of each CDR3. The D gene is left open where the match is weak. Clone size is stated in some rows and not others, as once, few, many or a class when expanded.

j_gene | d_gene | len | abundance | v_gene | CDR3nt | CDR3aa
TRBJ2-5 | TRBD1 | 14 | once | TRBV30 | TGTGCCTGGAGGAGGGACAGGGGGCTTGGGACCCAGTACTTC | CAWRRDRGLGTQYF
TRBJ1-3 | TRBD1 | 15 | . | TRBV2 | TGTGCCAGCAACCGCGGACAGGCAATGGGAAACACCATATATTTT | CASNRGQAMGNTIYF
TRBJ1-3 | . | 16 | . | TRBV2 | TGTGCCAGCAGTGAGGGGGTCTTCCTTTCTGGAAACACCATATATTTT | CASSEGVFLSGNTIYF
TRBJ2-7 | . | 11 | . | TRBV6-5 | TGTGCCAGCAAATTAGCGCGGGAGCAGTACTTC | CASKLAREQYF
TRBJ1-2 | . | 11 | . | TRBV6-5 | TGTGCCAGCAGTACCGGGCCCTACTACACCTTC | CASSTGPYYTF
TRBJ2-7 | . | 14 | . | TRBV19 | TGTGCCAGTAGTATAGGAACTAGGGGCTACGAGCAGTACTTC | CASSIGTRGYEQYF
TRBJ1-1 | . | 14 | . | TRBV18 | TGTGCCAGCTCACTACAGGGAGACAACACTGAAGCTTTCTTT | CASSLQGDNTEAFF
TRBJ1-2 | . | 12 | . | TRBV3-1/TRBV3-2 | TGTGCCAGCAGCCATGGGGGTAACGGCTACACCTTC | CASSHGGNGYTF
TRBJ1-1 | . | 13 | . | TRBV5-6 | TGTGCCAGCAGCTTGGGGGGGGGCACTGAAGCTTTCTTT | CASSLGGGTEAFF
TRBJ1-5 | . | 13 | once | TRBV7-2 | TGTGCCAGCAGCGGTCGGGGAAATCAGCCCCAGCATTTT | CASSGRGNQPQHF
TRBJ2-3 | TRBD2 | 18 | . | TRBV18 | TGTGCCAGCTCATCACTAGCGGGAGGGCGTGCCAGCACAGATACGCAGTATTTT | CASSSLAGGRASTDTQYF
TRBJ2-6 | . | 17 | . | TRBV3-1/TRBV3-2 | TGTGCCAGCAGCCAAAGGGGGTCTATCTCTGGGGCCAACGTCCTGACTTTC | CASSQRGSISGANVLTF
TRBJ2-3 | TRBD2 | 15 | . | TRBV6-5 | TGTGCCAGCAGTCGAGGTAGTGGGGGGGCAGATACGCAGTATTTT | CASSRGSGGADTQYF
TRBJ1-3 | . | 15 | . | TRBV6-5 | TGTGCCAGCAGTTACGACCCAAGCTCTGGAAACACCATATATTTT | CASSYDPSSGNTIYF
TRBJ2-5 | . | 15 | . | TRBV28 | TGTGCCAGCACCCCGTTGGGCGTTCCCCAAGAGACCCAGTACTTC | CASTPLGVPQETQYF
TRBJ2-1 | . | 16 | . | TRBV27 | TGTGCCAGCAGTAGATCACTAGCGAAGGGGGACAATGAGCAGTTCTTC | CASSRSLAKGDNEQFF
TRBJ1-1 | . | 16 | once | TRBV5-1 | TGCGCCAGCAGCCCCCTCGCGTGGGCGGGCAACACTGAAGCTTTCTTT | CASSPLAWAGNTEAFF
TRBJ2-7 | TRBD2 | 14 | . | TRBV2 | TGTGCCAGCCTCCCTCCCCGGGACTACTACGAGCAGTACTTC | CASLPPRDYYEQYF
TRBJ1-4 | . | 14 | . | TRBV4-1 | TGCGCCAGCAGCCAACGGGACCGAGGGGAAAAACTGTTTTTT | CASSQRDRGEKLFF
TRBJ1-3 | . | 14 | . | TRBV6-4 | TGTGCCAGCAGACAGACGCCCTCTGGAAACACCATATATTTT | CASRQTPSGNTIYF
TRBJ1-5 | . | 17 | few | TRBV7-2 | TGTGCCAGCAGCTTAGGGGTCGTGACAGGAGCTCGACAGCCCCAGCATTTT | CASSLGVVTGARQPQHF
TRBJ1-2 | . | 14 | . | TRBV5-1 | TGCGCCAGCAGCGGCTTGGGTCCGCTGGAGGGCTACACCTTC | CASSGLGPLEGYTF
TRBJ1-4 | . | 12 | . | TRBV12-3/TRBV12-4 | TGTGCCAGCAGTTCTGGACTGAGAAAACTGTTTTTT | CASSSGLRKLFF
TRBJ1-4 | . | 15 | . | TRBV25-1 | TGTGCCAGCAGTGAAAGGGGGACGATTAATGAAAAACTGTTTTTT | CASSERGTINEKLFF
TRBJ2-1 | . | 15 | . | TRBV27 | TGTGCCAGCAAGAGATCAGGGAGCTCCTACAATGAGCAGTTCTTC | CASKRSGSSYNEQFF
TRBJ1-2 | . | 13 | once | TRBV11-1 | TGTGCCAGCAGCTTAGATTACGGCGATGGCTACACCTTC | CASSLDYGDGYTF
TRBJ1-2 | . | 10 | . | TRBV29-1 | TGCAGCGTTGAAATAAAGGGCTACACCTTC | CSVEIKGYTF
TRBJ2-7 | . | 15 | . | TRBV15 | TGTGCCACCAGCAGAGATCGACTAAGCAACTACGAGCAGTACTTC | CATSRDRLSNYEQYF
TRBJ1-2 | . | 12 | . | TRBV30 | TGTGCCTGGAGTAGGGTGCTCTATGGCTACACCTTC | CAWSRVLYGYTF
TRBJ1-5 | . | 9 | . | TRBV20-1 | TGCAGTCTGGGTCAGCCCCAGCATTTT | CSLGQPQHF
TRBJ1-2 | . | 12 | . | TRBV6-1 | TGTGCCAGCAGTTTGGAGGTCTATGGCTACACCTTC | CASSLEVYGYTF
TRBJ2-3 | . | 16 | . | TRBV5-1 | TGCGCCAGCAGCTCCAGGGGGGGGACCCACACAGATACGCAGTATTTT | CASSSRGGTHTDTQYF
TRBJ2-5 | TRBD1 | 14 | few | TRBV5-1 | TGCGCCAGCGGGAAAGGACAGGGCCAAGAGACCCAGTACTTC | CASGKGQGQETQYF
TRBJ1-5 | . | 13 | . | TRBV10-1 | TGCGCCAGCAGTGAGTTCCTACTTCAGCCCCAGCATTTT | CASSEFLLQPQHF
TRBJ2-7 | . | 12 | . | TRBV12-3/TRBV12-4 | TGTGCCAGCACACGGGAATCCGGCGAGCAGTACTTC | CASTRESGEQYF
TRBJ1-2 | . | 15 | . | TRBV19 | TGTGCCAGTAGTATGAAAAAAGGGCAGAACTATGGCTACACCTTC | CASSMKKGQNYGYTF
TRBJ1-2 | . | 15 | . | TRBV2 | TGTGCCAGCAGTGAAGCGAGGGTAGGGGGCTATGGCTACACCTTC | CASSEARVGGYGYTF
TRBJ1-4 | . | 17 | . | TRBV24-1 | TGTGCCACCAGTGACCCCCCAGGACAGCAAGATAATGAAAAACTGTTTTTT | CATSDPPGQQDNEKLFF
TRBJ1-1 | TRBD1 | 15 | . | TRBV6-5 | TGTGCCAGCAGTTACTCGAAGACAGGGACTAGTGAAGCTTTCTTT | CASSYSKTGTSEAFF
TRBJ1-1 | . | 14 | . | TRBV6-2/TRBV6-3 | TGTGCCAGCAGTACCGGACGCGGGGTCACTGAAGCTTTCTTT | CASSTGRGVTEAFF
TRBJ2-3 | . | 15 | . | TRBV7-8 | TGTGCCAGCAGTCCGGATGGGGGGAATAGAGATACGCAGTATTTT | CASSPDGGNRDTQYF
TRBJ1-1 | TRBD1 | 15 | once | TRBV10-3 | TGTGCCATCAGTGCCAGGGGGCGGATGGCCACTGAAGCTTTCTTT | CAISARGRMATEAFF
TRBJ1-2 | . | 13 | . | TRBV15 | TGTGCCACCAGCGGGGGATTTTCTTATGGCTACACCTTC | CATSGGFSYGYTF
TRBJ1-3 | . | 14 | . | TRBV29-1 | TGCAGCGTTGAACGAGGGGCGTCTGGAAACACCATATATTTT | CSVERGASGNTIYF
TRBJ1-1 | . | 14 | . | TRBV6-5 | TGTGCCAGCAGTCGGGGGGTTCTGAACACTGAAGCTTTCTTT | CASSRGVLNTEAFF
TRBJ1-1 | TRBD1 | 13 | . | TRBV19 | TGTGCCAGTTTGGACAGGCTGAACACTGAAGCTTTCTTT | CASLDRLNTEAFF
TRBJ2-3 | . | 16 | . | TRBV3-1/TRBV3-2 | TGTGCCAGCAGCCGAGTAGAGGGGCGTAGCACAGATACGCAGTATTTT | CASSRVEGRSTDTQYF
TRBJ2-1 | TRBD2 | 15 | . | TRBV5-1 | TGCGCCAGCAGCCCCAGACTAGCGGACTACAATGAGCAGTTCTTC | CASSPRLADYNEQFF
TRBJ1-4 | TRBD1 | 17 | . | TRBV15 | TGTGCCACCAGCAGATCCGGACAGGGGGGAACTAATGAAAAACTGTTTTTT | CATSRSGQGGTNEKLFF
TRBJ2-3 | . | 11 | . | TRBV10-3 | TGTGCCATCAGTGCCACAGATACGCAGTATTTT | CAISATDTQYF
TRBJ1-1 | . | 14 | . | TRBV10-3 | TGTGCCATCAGTGGTAAGCTCACGAACACTGAAGCTTTCTTT | CAISGKLTNTEAFF
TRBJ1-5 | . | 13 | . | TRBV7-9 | TGTGCCAGCAGCTTATCAGGGTTCCAGCCCCAGCATTTT | CASSLSGFQPQHF
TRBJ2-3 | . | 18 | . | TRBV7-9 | TGTGCCAGCAGCCGTCATTCAGTACGGGGACACAGCACAGATACGCAGTATTTT | CASSRHSVRGHSTDTQYF
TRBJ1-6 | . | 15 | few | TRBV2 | TGTGCCAGCAGTGAGAGGGGAAAGAAGATCTCACCCCTCCACTTT | CASSERGKKISPLHF
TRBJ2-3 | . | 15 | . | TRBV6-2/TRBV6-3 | TGTGCCAGCAGTTACGGGCCGGAGAGCACAGATACGCAGTATTTT | CASSYGPESTDTQYF
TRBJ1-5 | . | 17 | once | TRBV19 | TGTGCCAGTAGAATCACCGGGGGGAGGAGGGTTAATCAGCCCCAGCATTTT | CASRITGGRRVNQPQHF
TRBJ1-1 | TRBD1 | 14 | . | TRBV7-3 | TGTGCCAGCAGCCCGGGGACAGGGAGGGCTGAAGCTTTCTTT | CASSPGTGRAEAFF
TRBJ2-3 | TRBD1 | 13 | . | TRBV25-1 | TGTGCCAGCAGAGGACAGGGAACAGATACGCAGTATTTT | CASRGQGTDTQYF
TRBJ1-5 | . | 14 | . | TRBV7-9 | TGTGCCAGCAGCTTGCAGGACAACAATCAGCCCCAGCATTTT | CASSLQDNNQPQHF